This T cell receptor beta chain was identified during a study of cytomegalovirus exposure and HLA in healthy donors (dated by TCRdb to 2015 to 2018). Some background on the complete study: In an earlier analysis of about 560 of the donors, less than 350 Gb of sequence data and 117 million unique TCR beta sequences from about 190 million T cells were reported. Four or five DR-DQ haplotypes were handled as single units for association and clustering because linkage in the cohort was strong. HLA typing covered class I and class II loci at four-digit resolution. Every repertoire in the discovery cohort had been generated on one and the same sequencing platform. In a later genetic analysis, genome-wide SNP genotypes for about 65% of the roughly 670 donors were used, and that subset was treated as a discovery cohort. A separate validation cohort of roughly 130 different subjects was used in addition to the 666-subject first cohort. In a later analysis, previously published TCR beta repertoires from fewer than 750 donors were re-analyzed and high-resolution HLA genotyping was added so that TCR occurrence patterns could be studied. Typing coverage varied by locus: roughly 629-640 donors for A, B, C, DRB1 and DQB1; roughly 510 for DQA1; 600 to 610 for DPA1; 450 to 480 for DPB1. The study was designed to test whether signatures of past pathogen exposure could be identified by cataloging public T cell receptors. Alongside the repertoire data, information on donor age, sex, ethnicity and CMV serostatus was compiled. Among the approximately 400 genotyped donors, approximately 82% belonged to the genetic ancestry cluster associated with self-reported Caucasian donors. An early release that covered 640 HLA-typed donors contained approximately 300 gigabases of sequencing data and 85 million to 100 million unique TCR sequences. In the later analysis, no new phenotypic data were used to find candidate immune exposures; instead, reliance was placed on TCR beta sequences and their occurrence across donors. On average, around 240,000 unique TCR beta nucleotide sequences were sequenced per donor among about 400 genotyped donors of the cohort, with roughly 18% of those sequences being non-productive. To predict cytomegalovirus infection status, the study combined high-throughput TCR immunosequencing, statistical association of individual TCRs with disease status, and machine learning. The study profiled the T cell repertoires of 500 to 800 subjects by immunosequencing and related them to cytomegalovirus serostatus. An earlier analysis of about 620 of the donors applied high-throughput TCR beta sequencing to assess whether each TCR beta V gene segment acted as functional or pseudogenic.

CDR1 and CDR2 (MDHEN, SYDVKM) derive from the germline V gene. Trimming accounts for 5 bases at V and 1 base at J, while the number of junction bases matched to no gene is 11. The CDR3 numbers 18 residues from cysteine through phenylalanine. Just CDR3 DNA is preserved here, 54 bases in frame from base 1. The cohort comprised 710 or so healthy bone marrow donors. All cohort members were sampled while nominally healthy, although unrecorded immune exposures were likely present. The donor tested CMV seropositive, placing the donor among the roughly 300 seropositive members of the cohort. Each donor provided a peripheral blood sample, and peripheral blood mononuclear cells were used for TCR beta sequencing. The Qiagen DNeasy Blood Extraction Kit was used to extract genomic DNA from the blood cell samples. The library came from the immunoSEQ multiplex PCR assay. For the multiplex PCR, a mixture combining 60 forward primers for TCR Vbeta segments and 13 reverse primers for TCR Jbeta segments was used. A multiplex PCR assay on genomic DNA amplified the CDR3 region of rearranged TCR beta genes. The amplified TCR beta libraries were sequenced on the Illumina HiSeq System as 87-base-pair reads. The authors processed their data as follows. Across the 500 to 750 repertoires, a later analysis counted approximately 83 million unique TCR beta chains, approximately 12 million of which were shared by at least two donors. Raw reads were error-corrected and collapsed into unique sequences with a nearest-neighbor algorithm that merged closely related sequences to remove PCR and sequencing errors. V, D and J gene segments were assigned by aligning CDR3 sequences to IMGT reference sequences. Each retained sequence needed at least a six-nucleotide match to both a V gene segment and a J gene segment. A rearrangement was called productive if the CDR3 had no stop codons and remained in frame with V and J, and every other rearrangement was called non-productive. Following IMGT convention, CDR3 was defined as the stretch from the second conserved V-encoded cysteine to the conserved J-encoded phenylalanine. In an earlier analysis of around 640 of the donors, sequences lacking an unambiguous match to a single V gene segment were excluded. An earlier analysis of about 590 of the donors classified V segments as functional when productive rearrangements were above 56.7% and as segregating when the standard deviation between donors was above 5%. To diagnose cytomegalovirus status from the catalog of TCR beta chain sequences, a statistical classification framework was built. In a later analysis, TCR nucleotide sequences were compared against IMGT/GENE-DB human TR gene sequences so that V and J genes could be assigned. The TCRdist pipeline was used in a later analysis to assign CDR3 sequences and most-parsimonious VDJ recombination scenarios. In a later analysis, each TCR beta chain was defined by its CDR3 amino acid sequence together with its V-gene family, and reads lacking a unique V-gene family were excluded. In a later analysis, around 650 highly shared, low-generation-probability nucleotide sequences were removed to address suspected cross-contamination and a sequencing artifact. For each public chain, a later analysis derived a clonal expansion index from normalized ranks of inferred template counts within each repertoire. Generation probabilities in a later analysis came from a VDJ recombination model fitted to out-of-frame rearrangements, and those results were checked against IGoR. In a later analysis, TCR-TCR, TCR-HLA and TCR-CMV co-occurrence was scored with hypergeometric tests, and a repertoire-size bias correction was applied to TCR pairs. To estimate false discovery rates, a later analysis permuted the HLA or CMV assignments 20 times. A later analysis grouped co-occurring TCRs with DBSCAN, adding TCRdist sequence similarity when clustering within HLA-allele-positive subsets. Repertoires with fewer than 30,000 or more than 120,000 public chains were left out of co-occurrence clustering, as were about five repertoires with anomalous nucleotide sharing. Held by TCRdb, this immuneACCESS table contains in-frame sequences only and omits some clones. Under half of the omission traces to an unresolved V gene where checked; the cause of the rest is unknown. V and J calls and clone size are as listed in that table; D and trimming were resolved from the DNA. Across this sample there are about 90,000 clones, with over 60% seen only once. The ten largest make up roughly 4.5% of the sample.

The full study reports these points: Because HLA typing was missing for some donors at each locus, association tests included only the typed subset. Because counts were too low, 15 to 20 rarely observed V segments, including chromosome 9 orphons, were excluded from the earlier analysis of 587 of the donors. A later analysis found that most CMV-associated TCR beta chains appeared HLA-restricted, with HLA associations seemingly driven largely by CMV exposure. The authors suggested that the approach could potentially be extended to other disease states and immunological phenotypes. Across donors, most TCR sequences were observed very rarely, whereas some public TCRs were present in many individuals. Correlated functional status among segregating V segments might reflect linkage disequilibrium, but an unknown experimental factor could not be ruled out. In a later analysis, HLA-associated TCR beta chains showed more clonal expansion and lower generation probabilities than non-associated chains that were equally common. The presence/absence analyses assumed that sequencing depth was roughly uniform across donors, and that assumption may not be true. In a later genetic analysis, a missense DCLRE1C variant was associated with V-gene and J-gene trimming of TCR beta chains, and the association was replicated in an independent cohort. A total of about 180 TCR beta chains were listed by the study as associated with cytomegalovirus. A cluster of highly shared sequence variants was judged likely to be a technical artifact of the sequencing pipeline. CMV serostatus was the only immune exposure information available for the cohort. A later analysis associated about 18,000 TCR beta sequences with specific HLA alleles at a false discovery rate of 0.05. Because the 87-base-pair reads could not distinguish some IMGT-functional V segments, including TRBV6-2 and TRBV6-3, those segments were excluded. A further reported finding was that TCR beta sequences accurately predicted the HLA-A and HLA-B alleles for most subjects in the first cohort. The classifier was reported to diagnose cytomegalovirus status with high specificity and sensitivity in both the original and validation cohorts. Several of the top co-occurrence clusters appeared to be linked to parvovirus B19, influenza, CMV and Epstein-Barr virus, according to a later analysis. In vitro tests confirmed that three of the cytomegalovirus-associated TCR beta chains recognize cytomegalovirus antigens. The cohort was sequenced for TCR beta chains only, and without alpha or paired-chain data the features that could be detected were limited. Compared with the approximately 670-donor mean, donors in an Asian-associated ancestry cluster had fewer N-insertions in productive TCRs, according to a later genetic analysis. In a later analysis, the rate of TCR association differed among HLA loci, with DRB1 alleles having the most associated TCRs and HLA-C alleles having the fewest. Strong co-occurrence of HLA alleles, especially DR and DQ, made assigning TCR associations to individual alleles difficult. In an earlier analysis of 587 of the donors, most TCR beta V segments were observed in productive rearrangements about 87% or about 30% of the time, broadly matching IMGT annotations.

On this clone itself: This clone's antigen is unknown. No much larger clone is present one base from it, and per-base qualities are unavailable.

The sequenced material came from PBMCs. The clonotype comes from a middle-aged woman in good health and CMV-seropositive. In this chain, TRBV28 is recombined with TRBJ2-4; 10 bases in between match TRBD2. In nucleotide form, the sequence is TGTGCCAGCAGTCCTACCAGAGCGGGAGGGTCTGCCAAAAACATTCAGTACTTC. This gives the protein CASSPTRAGGSAKNIQYF.